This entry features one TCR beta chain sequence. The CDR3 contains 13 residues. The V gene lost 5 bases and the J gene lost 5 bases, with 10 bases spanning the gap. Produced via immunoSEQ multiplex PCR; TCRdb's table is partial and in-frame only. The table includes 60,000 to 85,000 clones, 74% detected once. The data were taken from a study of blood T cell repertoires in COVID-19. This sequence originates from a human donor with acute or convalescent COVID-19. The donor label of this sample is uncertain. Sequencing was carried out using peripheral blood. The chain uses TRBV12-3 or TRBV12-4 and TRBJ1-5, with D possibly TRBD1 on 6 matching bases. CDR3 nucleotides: TGTGCCAGCAGTAACAGGGCCGATCAGCCCCAGCATTTT. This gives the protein CASSNRADQPQHF.